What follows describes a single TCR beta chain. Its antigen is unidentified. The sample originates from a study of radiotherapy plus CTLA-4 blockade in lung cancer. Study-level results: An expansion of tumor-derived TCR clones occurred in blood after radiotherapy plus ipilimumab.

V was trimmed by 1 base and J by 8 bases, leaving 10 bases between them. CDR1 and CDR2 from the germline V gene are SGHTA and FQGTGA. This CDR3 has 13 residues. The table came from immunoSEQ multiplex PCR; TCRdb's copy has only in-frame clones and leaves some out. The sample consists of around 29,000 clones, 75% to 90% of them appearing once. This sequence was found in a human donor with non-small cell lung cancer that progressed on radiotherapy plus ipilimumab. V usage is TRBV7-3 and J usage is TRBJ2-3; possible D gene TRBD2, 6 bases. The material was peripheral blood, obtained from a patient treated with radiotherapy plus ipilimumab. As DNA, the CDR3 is TGTGCCAGCAGCTTAAACGCGGGGCCTACGCAGTATTTT. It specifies CASSLNAGPTQYF.